The 9 T cell receptor beta chains given below trace back to one sample, sequenced in a study of blood T cell repertoires in COVID-19. Only in-frame clones appear in the TCRdb table, and some are missing; sequencing was by immunoSEQ multiplex PCR. The sample shows under 150,000 clones, around 78% of them seen only once. The sample was peripheral blood. Receptor source: a human donor in a cohort sampled during active COVID-19.

This clone was found many times. The CDR3 region has the DNA TGTGCCAGCAGCGACGGGGACAGGACCAACTATGGCTACACCTTC. Its translation is CASSDGDRTNYGYTF. V is TRBV9 and J is TRBJ1-2, with TRBD1 matching 8 bases. Germline CDR1 and CDR2: SGDLS and YYNGEE. The CDR3 is 15 amino acids. With 3 bases clipped from V and 2 bases from J, the junction kept 6 bases outside the gene matches.

CDR3 DNA: TGTGCCAGCAGTTCTCCCGGGAACACTGAAGCTTTCTTT. Translating it yields CASSSPGNTEAFF. This rearrangement joins TRBV28 to TRBJ1-1; D unclear. There are 13 residues in the CDR3. Germline CDR1 and CDR2: MDHEN and SYDVKM. V dropped 4 bases and J dropped 1 base, with 7 bases sitting between them.

At least ten counts were recorded for this clone. The CDR3 spells CASTKGRDQETQYF. The CDR3 DNA reads TGTGCCAGCACTAAAGGGAGGGACCAAGAGACCCAGTACTTC. This rearrangement joins TRBV2 to TRBJ2-5, with 7 bases matching TRBD2. The V gene end was trimmed by 7 bases and the J gene end by 0 bases; junction bases not matched to a gene: 5. This CDR3 region has 14 residues. In germline, CDR1 is SNHLY, CDR2 FYNNEI.

This clone was recorded a few times. V and J are TRBV2 and TRBJ1-5; maybe TRBD1 (5 bases). This CDR3 comprises 14 residues. CDR1 and CDR2 from the germline V gene are SNHLY and FYNNEI. V dropped 1 base and J dropped 6 bases, with 10 bases sitting between them. CDR3 in amino acids: CASSEGQQVQPQHF. The CDR3 nucleotides read TGTGCCAGCAGTGAAGGTCAACAGGTTCAGCCCCAGCATTTT.

The chain uses TRBV20-1 and TRBJ2-5, with D perhaps matching TRBD1 (6 bases). Germline CDR1 reads DFQATT; CDR2 reads SNEGSKA (reference sequence). The CDR3 loop spans 14 amino acids. Trimming took 3 bases from V and 5 from J, leaving 16 bases between them. The CDR3 DNA reads as TGCAGTGCTAGTTGGCAGGGGCACGGCGAGACCCAGTACTTC. The encoded protein is CSASWQGHGETQYF.

The rearrangement uses TRBV6-1 and TRBJ1-2; TRBD1 might be the D (6 bases). Germline values: CDR1 MNHNS, CDR2 SASEGT. There are 15 residues in the CDR3. With 0 bases removed from V and 4 bases from J, the gap between germline ends came to 12 bases. CDR3 sequence: CASSEAGHLTYGYTF. In DNA form, the CDR3 reads TGTGCCAGCAGTGAAGCGGGACACCTGACCTATGGCTACACCTTC.

The J gene is TRBJ2-3, the V gene TRBV30, with D possibly TRBD2 on 5 matching bases. The CDR3 spans 12 residues. Per germline, CDR1 GTSNPN and CDR2 SVGIG (reference sequence). The V end was cut by 8 bases, the J end by 1 base, with 10 bases between. The CDR3 DNA reads TGTGCCGCGGAGGAGGGCACAGATACGCAGTATTTT. Translated: CAAEEGTDTQYF.

The chain uses TRBV12-3 or TRBV12-4 and TRBJ1-2, with D possibly being TRBD1 (6 bases). The CDR3 consists of 13 residues. The V end was cut by 3 bases, the J end by 8 bases, with 13 bases between. The CDR3: CASSLRQVIGYTF. The CDR3 coding sequence is TGTGCCAGCAGTTTGAGACAGGTTATCGGCTACACCTTC.

The rearrangement uses TRBV5-5 and TRBJ1-1; 9 bases fit TRBD1. J was trimmed by 0 bases and V by 4 bases; bases with no gene match: 4. This CDR3 contains 15 residues. CDR1 and CDR2 (germline): SGHKS, YYEKEE (reference sequence). CDR3 amino acids: CASSPGQGLNTEAFF. CDR3 nucleotides: TGTGCCAGCAGCCCTGGACAGGGGCTGAACACTGAAGCTTTCTTT.